These 32 T cell receptor beta chains came from one sample sequenced in a study of cytotoxic CD8 clonotypes in ibrutinib-treated CLL. Clones were sequenced by immunoSEQ multiplex PCR, and TCRdb holds only the in-frame ones, with some missing. The table shows roughly 150,000 clones, with approximately 80% occurring only once. The source was PBMCs, collected after 24 months of ibrutinib treatment. All receptors derive from a human donor with chronic lymphocytic leukemia.

This clone was seen a few times. This rearrangement joins TRBV30 to TRBJ1-6, with 7 bases lining up with TRBD1. Germline CDR1 GTSNPN, CDR2 SVGIG (reference sequence). The CDR3 consists of 15 residues. The V and J ends lost 0 bases and 7 bases, in that order; junction bases with no gene match: 6. CDR3 sequence reads: CAWSVGGTANSPLHF. The CDR3, as DNA: TGTGCCTGGAGTGTAGGGGGGACAGCAAATTCACCCCTCCACTTT.

The J gene is TRBJ2-6, the V gene TRBV10-3, with 8 bases fitting TRBD1. V shed 6 bases, J shed 0 bases, and the junction held 4 bases outside the gene matches. The CDR3 is 16 amino acids. The germline V gene has CDR1 ENHRY and CDR2 SYGVKD. The CDR3 reads CAISKDRVSGANVLTF. CDR3 nucleotides: TGTGCCATCAGCAAGGACAGGGTCTCTGGGGCCAACGTCCTGACTTTC.

The J gene is TRBJ2-7, the V gene TRBV9; 9 positions agree with TRBD1. J was trimmed by 2 bases and V by 4 bases; bases with no gene match: 7. Germline CDR1 reads SGDLS; CDR2 reads YYNGEE. This CDR3 comprises 15 residues. The CDR3: CASSPRDRAPYEQYF. The CDR3, as DNA: TGTGCCAGCAGCCCCCGGGACAGGGCCCCCTACGAGCAGTACTTC. Full variable domain (remainder filled in from reference TRBV9 and TRBJ2-7): DSGVTQTPKHLITATGQRVTLRCSPRSGDLSVYWYQQSLDQGLQFLIQYYNGEERAKGNILERFSAQQFPDLHSELNLSSLELGDSALYFCASSPRDRAPYEQYFGPGTRLTVT.

This rearrangement joins TRBV9 to TRBJ2-2, with a weak D call TRBD1 (6 bases). Looked up from germline, CDR1 is SGDLS and CDR2 is YYNGEE. This CDR3 comprises 17 residues. V dropped 3 bases and J dropped 3 bases, with 18 bases sitting between them. The CDR3 protein is CASSGQRGTADTGELFF. CDR3 bases: TGTGCCAGCAGCGGACAGAGGGGGACCGCGGACACCGGGGAGCTGTTTTTT.

This chain connects TRBV5-8 to TRBJ1-5; TRBD1 aligns across 10 bases. Germline CDR1 is SGHTS and CDR2 is YDEGEE. The J segment lost 5 bases and the V segment lost 2 bases, leaving 4 bases of the junction unmatched. There are 15 residues in the CDR3. CDR3 DNA: TGTGCCAGCAGCTTTAGGGGACAGGGGCATCAGCCCCAGCATTTT. Its translation: CASSFRGQGHQPQHF.

This chain connects TRBV28 to TRBJ2-1, with D unresolved. The CDR3 has 12 amino acids. Germline CDR1 and CDR2: MDHEN and SYDVKM. Trimming removed 2 bases from V and 10 bases from J, with 9 bases in between. CDR3 coding DNA: TGTGCCAGCAGTTTAGGGTTGGGGGAGCAGTTCTTC. Translated: CASSLGLGEQFF. Complete variable domain (other parts from reference TRBV28 and TRBJ2-1): DVKVTQSSRYLVKRTGEKVFLECVQDMDHENMFWYRQDPGLGLRLIYFSYDVKMKEKGDIPEGYSVSREKKERFSLILESASTNQTSMYLCASSLGLGEQFFGPGTRLTVL.

The chain is built from TRBV5-6 and TRBJ1-1, with D hard to call. The V gene lost 0 bases and the J gene lost 4 bases, with 7 bases spanning the gap. Germline V gene data show CDR1 as SGHDT and CDR2 as YYEEEE. The CDR3 has 13 amino acids. This CDR3 is CASSLVDGTEAFF. In DNA, the CDR3 is TGTGCCAGCAGCTTGGTGGATGGCACTGAAGCTTTCTTT.

This rearrangement joins TRBV4-3 to TRBJ2-7; a weak D match, TRBD1 (6 bases). Germline V gene lookup returns CDR1 LGHNA and CDR2 YSLEER. V was cut by 0 bases and J by 6 bases, with 12 bases left in between. This CDR3 contains 14 residues. The CDR3, as DNA: TGCGCCAGCAGCCAAGATTTACAGGGAACCGAGCAGTACTTC. This translates into CASSQDLQGTEQYF.

The rearrangement joins TRBV7-9 to TRBJ2-7; 7 bases line up with TRBD2. V dropped 5 bases and J dropped 2; count of bases not matched to a gene: 9. Germline V gene lookup returns CDR1 SEHNR and CDR2 FQNEAQ (reference sequence). The CDR3 is made up of 15 amino acids. CDR3 protein: CASSRGTTGTYEQYF. The CDR3 DNA reads as TGTGCCAGCAGCCGGGGGACTACCGGGACCTACGAGCAGTACTTC.

This clone was counted only a few times. The chain carries TRBV28 and TRBJ1-5; D call uncertain. The CDR3 is made up of 11 amino acids. The germline CDR1 and CDR2 sequences are MDHEN and SYDVKM. Between the trimmed V and J ends, which lost 6 bases and 7 bases, there was a span of 7 bases. The DNA of the CDR3 is TGTGCCAGCAGACGTCGACAGCCCCAGCATTTT. Translated: CASRRRQPQHF.

V and J are TRBV10-3 and TRBJ2-1; D remains unclear. V was cut by 3 bases and J by 0 bases, with 12 bases left in between. Germline CDR1 ENHRY, CDR2 SYGVKD. This CDR3 comprises 16 residues. The CDR3 is CAISDSLEPSYNEQFF. The DNA of the CDR3 is TGTGCCATCAGTGACTCTCTAGAGCCCTCCTACAATGAGCAGTTCTTC.

This clone was observed a handful of times. This sequence joins TRBV28 and TRBJ2-7, with 7 bases that match TRBD1. CDR1 is MDHEN and CDR2 is SYDVKM in the germline V gene. The CDR3 extends over 13 amino acids. Trimming at V came to 5 bases and at J to 3 bases, leaving 4 bases not matched to a gene. The CDR3 DNA reads TGTGCCAGCAGTCCCCACAGGGGCTACGAGCAGTACTTC. Its protein product is CASSPHRGYEQYF.

As DNA, the CDR3 is TGTGCCAGCAGCTTAGTATCCAGCTCCTACAATGAGCAGTTCTTC. Encoded protein: CASSLVSSSYNEQFF. The chain recombines TRBV7-9 with TRBJ2-1; D is unclear. V was clipped by 1 base and J by 0 bases, with 7 bases between them. CDR1 is SEHNR, CDR2 FQNEAQ, per germline (reference sequence). This CDR3 contains 15 residues.

V and J are TRBV7-9 and TRBJ1-2; D remains ambiguous. V dropped 1 base and J dropped 11 bases, with 17 bases sitting between them. This CDR3 region has 14 residues. Germline-derived CDR1 and CDR2 are SEHNR and FQNEAQ (reference sequence). The CDR3 nucleotides read TGTGCCAGCAGCTTAGTTGGGGAGCCGACGGGGTACACCTTC. Its translation: CASSLVGEPTGYTF.

The rearrangement joins TRBV10-3 to TRBJ2-5, with 8 bases lining up with TRBD1. There are 12 residues in the CDR3. The germline V gene encodes CDR1 ENHRY and CDR2 SYGVKD. Trimming at V came to 7 bases and at J to 5 bases, leaving 3 bases not matched to a gene. CDR3 DNA: TGTGCCATCAAGGACAGGGAGGAGACCCAGTACTTC. Translation gives CAIKDREETQYF.

The V and J genes are TRBV7-2 and TRBJ1-6, with TRBD1 as a possible D gene (5 bases). Germline CDR1 and CDR2: SGHTA and FQGNSA. This CDR3 has 14 amino acids. V was shortened by 5 bases and J by 10 bases, with 15 bases between the two germline ends. In DNA form, the CDR3 reads TGTGCCAGCAGCCCGGAGCGCGGGGGATCACCCCTCCACTTT. Translation: CASSPERGGSPLHF.

The J gene is TRBJ1-5, the V gene TRBV28; perhaps TRBD1 as D (5 bases). V dropped 2 bases and J dropped 4 bases, with 12 bases sitting between them. The CDR3 spans 15 residues. Germline-derived CDR1 and CDR2 are MDHEN and SYDVKM. CDR3 sequence reads: CASSLGVAGNQPQHF. The DNA for the CDR3 is TGTGCCAGCAGTTTAGGGGTGGCAGGGAATCAGCCCCAGCATTTT.

This chain joins TRBV15 and TRBJ2-3; 7 bases are shared with TRBD2. Looked up from germline, CDR1 is LNHNV and CDR2 is YYDKDF (reference sequence). This CDR3 spans 15 amino acids. The ends lost 1 base at V and 2 bases at J; junction bases unmatched: 3. The CDR3: CATSRAGRDTDTQYF. CDR3 in DNA: TGTGCCACCAGCAGAGCGGGGAGGGACACAGATACGCAGTATTTT.

The chain is built from TRBV7-3 and TRBJ1-2; D is undetermined. CDR1 is SGHTA and CDR2 is FQGTGA in the germline V gene. The V and J ends lost 5 bases and 8 bases respectively, with 24 bases between them. CDR3 length equals 16 residues. CDR3 protein: CASSPQPGSPSWGYTF. The CDR3 bases are TGTGCCAGCAGCCCCCAACCCGGGTCCCCGAGTTGGGGCTACACCTTC.

The V and J genes are TRBV4-2 and TRBJ2-2; D is perhaps TRBD1 or TRBD2 (6 bases each). With 7 bases removed from V and 0 bases from J, the gap between germline ends came to 12 bases. This CDR3 spans 15 amino acids. The germline gives CDR1 LGHNA, CDR2 YNFKEQ. CDR3: CASKGGGANTGELFF. In DNA form, the CDR3 reads TGTGCCAGCAAGGGGGGCGGGGCGAACACCGGGGAGCTGTTTTTT.

CDR3 in DNA: TGCGCCAGCAGCCCACTCTTTGGGGCCAACGTCCTGACTTTC. Its translation is CASSPLFGANVLTF. The chain is built from TRBV5-1 and TRBJ2-6; no firm D call. The ends were cut back, 4 bases at V and 3 bases at J, with 8 bases in the middle. Germline CDR1 and CDR2: SGHRS and YFSETQ. The CDR3 totals 14 residues.

Here the CDR3 reads CATLRGVGETQYF. CDR3 bases: TGTGCCACCCTGCGGGGGGTGGGTGAGACCCAGTACTTC. The chain links TRBV28 to TRBJ2-5; 8 nucleotides align to TRBD2. The CDR3 covers 13 residues. The ends lost 10 bases at V and 5 bases at J; junction bases unmatched: 9. Germline V lookup: CDR1 MDHEN, CDR2 SYDVKM. The full variable domain, its missing parts supplied by reference TRBV28 and TRBJ2-5, is DVKVTQSSRYLVKRTGEKVFLECVQDMDHENMFWYRQDPGLGLRLIYFSYDVKMKEKGDIPEGYSVSREKKERFSLILESASTNQTSMYLCATLRGVGETQYFGPGTRLLVL.

The CDR3 region has the DNA TGTGCCAGCAGCCCCGCCCGGGACGGCTACTACGAGCAGTACTTC. As protein: CASSPARDGYYEQYF. V usage is TRBV4-2 and J usage is TRBJ2-7; D possibly matches TRBD1 or TRBD2 (5 bases each). The CDR3 sequence is 15 residues long. Trimming pared 4 bases from V and 3 bases from J, leaving 16 bases between. Per the germline V gene, CDR1 is LGHNA and CDR2 is YNFKEQ.

This clone was picked up a small number of times. This chain links TRBV5-1 with TRBJ2-3, with D tentatively TRBD2 (6 bases). From germline, CDR1 is SGHRS and CDR2 YFSETQ. The CDR3 is 14 residues long. V was trimmed by 0 bases and J by 5 bases, leaving 10 bases between them. The CDR3 nucleotides are TGCGCCAGCAGCTTGGCGGGAGTGGAAGATACGCAGTATTTT. It translates to CASSLAGVEDTQYF.

V is TRBV18 and J is TRBJ2-2; 8 nucleotides line up with TRBD1. Germline CDR1 and CDR2: KGHSH and LQKENI. V lost 2 bases and J lost 5; bases outside the gene matches: 10. The CDR3 runs to 17 residues. CDR3 in DNA: TGTGCCAGCTCACCAACCCGCCAGGGGGCACGGACCGGGGAGCTGTTTTTT. Translated: CASSPTRQGARTGELFF. The whole variable domain, remainder taken from reference TRBV18 and TRBJ2-2, is NAGVMQNPRHLVRRRGQEARLRCSPMKGHSHVYWYRQLPEEGLKFMVYLQKENIIDESGMPKERFSAEFPKEGPSILRIQQVVRGDSAAYFCASSPTRQGARTGELFFGEGSRLTVL.

The rearrangement links TRBV6-6 to TRBJ2-7; the match to TRBD1 covers 8 bases. Germline CDR1 reads MNHNY; CDR2 reads SVGAGI (reference sequence). The V and J ends lost 2 bases and 2 bases, in that order; junction bases with no gene match: 5. CDR3 length: 15 residues. CDR3 protein: CASSYTATGAYEQYF. The CDR3 bases are TGTGCCAGCAGTTACACCGCGACAGGGGCCTACGAGCAGTACTTC.

This clone was counted only a few times. The chain joins TRBV5-1 to TRBJ1-4; the D gene is possibly TRBD1 (6 bases). Trimming removed 4 bases at V and 8 bases at J, with 12 bases between. This CDR3 has 13 amino acids. The V gene's germline CDR1 is SGHRS and CDR2 YFSETQ. CDR3: CASSPGQHEKLFF. The CDR3 DNA reads as TGCGCCAGCAGCCCCGGACAGCACGAAAAACTGTTTTTT.

The chain joins TRBV11-2 to TRBJ2-7, with 9 nucleotides matching TRBD1. The CDR3 spans 13 residues. Germline CDR1 is SGHAT and CDR2 is FQNNGV. Losses at the gene ends were 7 bases for V and 6 bases for J; bases not matched to a gene: 7. CDR3 sequence: CASTQDRGSEQYF. The CDR3, as DNA: TGTGCCAGCACCCAGGACAGGGGAAGCGAGCAGTACTTC.

This chain uses TRBV4-1 with TRBJ2-1; 9 positions agree with TRBD2. The germline V gene has CDR1 MGHRA and CDR2 YSYEKL. The CDR3 is 16 residues long. The junction had 8 bases not matched to a gene; V was cut back by 0 bases and J by 8 bases. The CDR3 DNA follows: TGCGCCAGCAGCCAAGAGGGGGGGCTAGCGGGATATGAGCAGTTCTTC. Residues: CASSQEGGLAGYEQFF.

This chain connects TRBV28 to TRBJ1-2; D is unclear. Germline CDR1 MDHEN, CDR2 SYDVKM. The CDR3 consists of 11 residues. V gave up 8 bases and J gave up 1 base, with 5 bases separating them. CDR3: CASSDNYGYTF. As DNA, the CDR3 is TGTGCCAGCTCGGATAACTATGGCTACACCTTC.

The rearrangement joins TRBV6-1 to TRBJ2-7; 8 bases agree with TRBD1. CDR1 MNHNS and CDR2 SASEGT come from the germline V gene. J lost 5 bases, V lost 6 bases, and 6 bases had no gene match. The CDR3 totals 13 residues. The CDR3 sequence: CASRVDRGHEQYF. The DNA for the CDR3 is TGTGCCAGCAGGGTCGACAGGGGCCACGAGCAGTACTTC.

This clone was counted a single time. This sequence joins TRBV11-3 and TRBJ2-1, with 13 nucleotides matching TRBD2. CDR3 size: 15 residues. CDR1 is SGHNT and CDR2 is YENEEA in the germline V gene. V lost 5 bases and J lost 6; bases outside the gene matches: 4. The CDR3 sequence: CASSRGLAGSNEQFF. In DNA form, the CDR3 reads TGTGCCAGCAGCCGGGGACTAGCGGGGTCCAATGAGCAGTTCTTC. Complete variable domain (other parts from reference TRBV11-3 and TRBJ2-1): EAGVVQSPRYKIIEKKQPVAFWCNPISGHNTLYWYLQNLGQGPELLIRYENEEAVDDSQLPKDRFSAERLKGVDSTLKIQPAELGDSAVYLCASSRGLAGSNEQFFGPGTRLTVL.